This TCR beta chain came from a study of CD4+ T cells in melanoma. Regarding the study as a whole: Neoantigen-specific CD4+ T cells in melanoma reportedly had diverse differentiation states. CD8+ T cell, macrophage and B cell function reportedly correlated with neoantigen-specific CD4+ T cells.

Repertoires were generated with immunoSEQ multiplex PCR, while TCRdb's copy carries only in-frame clones and drops some. The sample has about 55,000 clones; almost 70% are singletons. Points on this clone: Its antigen is as yet unknown.

Trimming left V 3 bases short and J 6 bases short, with 10 bases between. The CDR3 is 13 residues long. Germline V CDR1 and CDR2: SGHDN, FVKESK. The V call is TRBV14, the J call TRBJ2-3; D is uncertain. This TCR was recovered from a human donor with melanoma. The sequenced sample was tumor tissue. CDR3 bases: TGTGCCAGCAGCCACGAAACTTGGGATACGCAGTATTTT. Its translation: CASSHETWDTQYF.